What follows are 18 T cell receptor beta chains derived from one specimen sequenced in a study of blood T cell repertoires in COVID-19. Assay: immunoSEQ multiplex PCR; the TCRdb copy retains only in-frame clones and omits some. The sample shows about 480,000 clones, roughly 87% of them seen only once. The source material was PBMCs or T cells enriched from blood (not recorded which). The origin of the receptors is a woman between 18 and 29 years old with acute COVID-19.

In DNA form, the CDR3 reads TGTGCCAGTAGAACGAGTTTCCGGACAGGCATACAAAGAGGGCCCCAGCATTTT. This sequence encodes CASRTSFRTGIQRGPQHF. The genes are TRBV19 and TRBJ1-5, with TRBD1 matching 7 bases. The germline V gene has CDR1 LNHDA and CDR2 SQIVND (reference sequence). CDR3 size: 18 residues. V was clipped by 6 bases and J by 9 bases; unmatched bases: 23.

The chain joins TRBV7-9 to TRBJ1-5; TRBD1 agrees at 7 bases. The CDR3 loop spans 14 amino acids. Germline CDR1 reads SEHNR; CDR2 reads FQNEAQ (reference sequence). Trimming took 5 bases from V and 2 from J; bases not matched to a gene: 3. CDR3 bases: TGTGCCAGCAGCCCAACAGGGGGCAATCAGCCCCAGCATTTT. This sequence encodes CASSPTGGNQPQHF.

A single count supports this clone. This chain joins TRBV27 and TRBJ2-7; 8 nucleotides agree with TRBD2. CDR3 size: 13 residues. V shed 4 bases, J shed 6 bases, and the junction held 5 bases outside the gene matches. Germline CDR1 is MNHEY and CDR2 is SMNVEV (reference sequence). The CDR3 bases are TGTGCCAGCAGTTACCGGGAGGGAGGCGAGCAGTACTTC. This gives the protein CASSYREGGEQYF.

CDR3 sequence reads: CASSSGQLNTEAFF. CDR3 sequence (DNA): TGTGCCAGCAGCTCCGGACAGTTGAACACTGAAGCTTTCTTT. The chain uses TRBV5-4 and TRBJ1-1; TRBD1 might be the D (6 bases). CDR1 and CDR2 (germline): SGHNT, YYREEE (reference sequence). The CDR3 consists of 14 residues. The germline V and J ends were trimmed by 3 bases and 0 bases, with 9 bases remaining between them.

V gene TRBV20-1 combines with J gene TRBJ2-7; TRBD2 matches 7 bases. The CDR3 consists of 11 residues. Losses at the gene ends were 3 bases for V and 6 bases for J; bases not matched to a gene: 2. The germline V gene encodes CDR1 DFQATT and CDR2 SNEGSKA (reference sequence). DNA for the CDR3: TGCAGTGCTAGGTCTAGCGGCGAGCAGTACTTC. Translated, it gives CSARSSGEQYF.

The V call is TRBV5-4, the J call TRBJ1-2; 11 nucleotides align to TRBD1. V shed 5 bases, J shed 1 base, and the junction held 10 bases outside the gene matches. The CDR3 runs to 17 residues. Germline CDR1 SGHNT, CDR2 YYREEE (reference sequence). CDR3 nucleotides: TGTGCCAGCAGTCACGGACAGGGGGCGATCCTTAACTATGGCTACACCTTC. It encodes CASSHGQGAILNYGYTF.

The chain employs TRBV28 and TRBJ2-7; possibly TRBD1 for D (6 bases). The CDR3 has 15 residues. Germline CDR1 reads MDHEN; CDR2 reads SYDVKM. Deletions cut 6 bases from V and 2 bases from J, with 17 bases between. CDR3 sequence (DNA): TGTGCCAGCAGACCAGAGACAGGTTCTACCTACGAGCAGTACTTC. This translates into CASRPETGSTYEQYF.

V gene TRBV7-3 combines with J gene TRBJ2-7; 10 bases are a match to TRBD2. V was clipped by 4 bases and J by 2 bases; unmatched bases: 5. This CDR3 has 15 residues. CDR1 and CDR2 from the germline V gene are SGHTA and FQGTGA. The CDR3 loop reads CASSSTTSGPYEQYF. The CDR3, as DNA: TGTGCCAGCAGCTCTACGACTAGCGGGCCCTACGAGCAGTACTTC.

The chain is built from TRBV9 and TRBJ2-1; D is perhaps TRBD1 (5 bases). Germline V gene data show CDR1 as SGDLS and CDR2 as YYNGEE. Trimming shortened V by 5 bases and J by 0 bases, and 12 bases separated the two germline ends. This CDR3 has 15 amino acids. CDR3 nucleotide sequence: TGTGCCAGCAGAAGAGACGACAGCTCCTACAATGAGCAGTTCTTC. Translating it yields CASRRDDSSYNEQFF. The full variable domain, with the rest looked up from reference TRBV9 and TRBJ2-1, is DSGVTQTPKHLITATGQRVTLRCSPRSGDLSVYWYQQSLDQGLQFLIQYYNGEERAKGNILERFSAQQFPDLHSELNLSSLELGDSALYFCASRRDDSSYNEQFFGPGTRLTVL.

The rearrangement uses TRBV6-5 and TRBJ1-1, with no clear D. CDR3 length: 16 residues. Germline V gives CDR1 MNHEY, CDR2 SVGAGI. Trimming stripped 0 bases from V and 5 bases from J, with 16 bases between. This chain's CDR3 is CASSYSMVITGTEAFF. CDR3 bases: TGTGCCAGCAGTTACTCGATGGTAATAACGGGAACTGAAGCTTTCTTT.

The chain has TRBV7-9 and TRBJ2-7; D is unclear. CDR3 size: 11 residues. The germline V gene has CDR1 SEHNR and CDR2 FQNEAQ (reference sequence). Trimming shortened V by 4 bases and J by 3 bases, and 4 bases separated the two germline ends. The DNA for the CDR3 is TGTGCCAGCAGCTCAGACTACGAGCAGTACTTC. Translated, it gives CASSSDYEQYF.

The chain joins TRBV7-2 to TRBJ1-2; 8 nucleotides line up with TRBD1. V trimming: 3 bases; J trimming: 1 base; junction bases outside the gene matches: 4. Looked up from germline, CDR1 is SGHTA and CDR2 is FQGNSA. The length of the CDR3 is 15 residues. The CDR3 spells CASSFTGGSNYGYTF. In DNA, the CDR3 is TGTGCCAGCAGCTTCACAGGGGGTAGTAACTATGGCTACACCTTC.

This chain joins TRBV2 and TRBJ1-5; D may be TRBD1 (6 bases). Trimming removed 6 bases at V and 7 bases at J, with 16 bases between. CDR1 is SNHLY, CDR2 FYNNEI, per germline. This CDR3 has 14 residues. CDR3 sequence (DNA): TGTGCCAGCAGCGAAACAGGGCCCTTCCAGCCCCAGCATTTT. It yields the protein CASSETGPFQPQHF.

The genes are TRBV12-3 or TRBV12-4 and TRBJ2-7; TRBD1 aligns across 7 bases. This CDR3 is 13 amino acids long. The V segment lost 2 bases and the J segment 4 bases; nucleotides outside the gene matches: 2. The CDR3 sequence: CASSLPGQYEQYF. The CDR3 nucleotides read TGTGCCAGCAGTTTACCGGGACAGTACGAGCAGTACTTC.

The chain couples TRBV5-1 to TRBJ2-7; perhaps TRBD1 as D (5 bases). Germline CDR1 and CDR2: SGHRS and YFSETQ. V shed 0 bases and J shed 6 bases, with 16 bases lying between them. The CDR3 sequence is 15 residues long. The CDR3 DNA reads as TGCGCCAGCAGCTTGGTTCAGGGCGGTATGGGCGAGCAGTACTTC. Residues: CASSLVQGGMGEQYF. The whole variable domain, filled in from reference TRBV5-1 and TRBJ2-7, reads KAGVTQTPRYLIKTRGQQVTLSCSPISGHRSVSWYQQTPGQGLQFLFEYFSETQRNKGNFPGRFSGRQFSNSRSEMNVSTLELGDSALYLCASSLVQGGMGEQYFGPGTRLTVT.

This rearrangement joins TRBV5-1 to TRBJ1-6, with D possibly TRBD1 on 5 matching bases. V was trimmed by 0 bases and J by 6 bases, leaving 7 bases between them. The germline V gene has CDR1 SGHRS and CDR2 YFSETQ. The CDR3 contains 14 residues. Here the CDR3 reads CASSLVRGNSPLHF. The CDR3 DNA reads as TGCGCCAGCAGCTTGGTTAGGGGTAATTCACCCCTCCACTTT.

This clone was seen a single time. This chain connects TRBV5-1 to TRBJ2-1; 8 bases agree with TRBD2. J was trimmed by 5 bases and V by 4 bases; bases with no gene match: 11. Germline V gene lookup returns CDR1 SGHRS and CDR2 YFSETQ. The CDR3 contains 16 residues. This CDR3 is CASSPWTSPTHNEQFF. CDR3 in DNA: TGCGCCAGCAGCCCTTGGACTAGCCCGACCCACAATGAGCAGTTCTTC.

The CDR3 bases are TGTGCCAGCAGGCGTTCCTCCTACGAGCAGTACTTC. Translating gives CASRRSSYEQYF. The chain links TRBV28 to TRBJ2-7; D remains unclear. Germline CDR1 is MDHEN and CDR2 is SYDVKM. Trimming stripped 6 bases from V and 0 bases from J, with 6 bases between. The CDR3 covers 12 residues.